The 9 T cell receptor beta chains below come from one sample, sequenced in a study of cytomegalovirus exposure and HLA in healthy donors (dated by TCRdb to the late 2010s). Preparation of the library involved the immunoSEQ multiplex PCR assay. The multiplex PCR relied on a mix of 60 forward primers for TCR Vbeta segments and 13 reverse primers for TCR Jbeta segments. In its TCRdb copy, this immuneACCESS table keeps in-frame sequences only and misses some clones. Where compared with another copy, unresolved V genes explain less than half of these, and the others have no known cause. The sample has about 42,000 clones on record. The ten largest clones take up roughly 1.4% of the sample. Sequencing used PBMCs. The origin of the receptors is a man aged 30-40 years in good health and CMV-seronegative.

The chain carries TRBV7-9 and TRBJ2-2, with TRBD2 identical over 9 bases. The CDR3 length is 14 residues. Germline assignment: CDR1 SEHNR and CDR2 FQNEAQ (reference sequence). Losses at the gene ends were 8 bases for V and 6 bases for J; bases not matched to a gene: 7. The chain's CDR3 is CASVIAGVAGELFF. The CDR3 DNA follows: TGTGCCAGCGTAATAGCGGGAGTGGCCGGGGAGCTGTTTTTT.

The chain combines TRBV6-5 with TRBJ2-7; the D is unclear. V lost 4 bases and J 2 bases, leaving 12 bases between the germline ends. The CDR3 extends over 14 amino acids. The V gene's germline CDR1 is MNHEY and CDR2 SVGAGI. CDR3 residues: CASSFSDTPYEQYF. For the CDR3, the DNA is TGTGCCAGCAGTTTTTCCGACACACCCTACGAGCAGTACTTC.

The rearrangement links TRBV7-6 to TRBJ2-1; D may be TRBD2 (6 bases). The germline V gene encodes CDR1 SGHVS and CDR2 FNYEAQ. The CDR3 covers 13 residues. Trimming removed 5 bases at V and 10 bases at J, with 15 bases between. CDR3 sequence (DNA): TGTGCCAGCAGCCCGGACCCCCTAGCGGAGCAGTTCTTC. Its protein product is CASSPDPLAEQFF.

The CDR3 bases are TGTGCCAGCTTTCGGGACAGCAATTCACCCCTCCACTTT. It specifies CASFRDSNSPLHF. The chain links TRBV18 to TRBJ1-6; 7 bases map to TRBD1. V shed 7 bases and J 7 bases; nucleotides not matched to a gene: 4. The CDR3 extends over 13 amino acids. Germline V gives CDR1 KGHSH, CDR2 LQKENI.

The J gene is TRBJ2-3, the V gene TRBV18; no reliable D call. V was pared by 2 bases and J by 2 bases, with 5 bases between. Germline V CDR1 and CDR2: KGHSH, LQKENI. The CDR3 has 13 amino acids. CDR3 in amino acids: CASSPIHTDTQYF. In DNA form, the CDR3 reads TGTGCCAGCTCACCAATTCACACAGATACGCAGTATTTT.

This chain uses TRBV6-5 with TRBJ1-2, with 9 positions matching TRBD1. In germline, CDR1 is MNHEY, CDR2 SVGAGI. V lost 6 bases to trimming and J lost 5 bases; unmatched junction nucleotides: 7. The CDR3 has 14 amino acids. CDR3 region: CASRGPGQGYGYTF. The CDR3 region has the DNA TGTGCCAGCAGAGGTCCGGGACAGGGATATGGCTACACCTTC.

V is TRBV9 and J is TRBJ2-3, with 8 bases fitting TRBD2. This CDR3 contains 19 residues. CDR1 is SGDLS and CDR2 is YYNGEE in the germline V gene. V was pared by 0 bases and J by 5 bases, with 17 bases of the junction left unmatched. The CDR3 region has the DNA TGTGCCAGCAGCGTAGAGGTTAGACCGGGACTAGAGGTGGGAGATACGCAGTATTTT. Amino acid sequence: CASSVEVRPGLEVGDTQYF. The variable domain in full, with the rest retrieved from reference TRBV9 and TRBJ2-3, is DSGVTQTPKHLITATGQRVTLRCSPRSGDLSVYWYQQSLDQGLQFLIQYYNGEERAKGNILERFSAQQFPDLHSELNLSSLELGDSALYFCASSVEVRPGLEVGDTQYFGPGTRLTVL.

The rearrangement joins TRBV9 to TRBJ2-5; no reliable D call. CDR1 SGDLS and CDR2 YYNGEE come from the germline V gene. V gave up 0 bases and J gave up 8 bases, with 11 bases separating them. The CDR3 covers 13 residues. CDR3 bases: TGTGCCAGCAGCGTAGCTTCGCGCCAAACCCAGTACTTC. The encoded protein is CASSVASRQTQYF.

This chain joins TRBV9 and TRBJ2-5; D possibly corresponds to TRBD2 (5 bases). The CDR3 totals 16 residues. V gave up 0 bases and J gave up 5 bases, with 17 bases separating them. CDR1 and CDR2 from the germline V gene are SGDLS and YYNGEE. The CDR3 loop reads CASSVEPGRRAETQYF. In nucleotides, the CDR3 is TGTGCCAGCAGCGTAGAGCCGGGGAGACGAGCTGAGACCCAGTACTTC.